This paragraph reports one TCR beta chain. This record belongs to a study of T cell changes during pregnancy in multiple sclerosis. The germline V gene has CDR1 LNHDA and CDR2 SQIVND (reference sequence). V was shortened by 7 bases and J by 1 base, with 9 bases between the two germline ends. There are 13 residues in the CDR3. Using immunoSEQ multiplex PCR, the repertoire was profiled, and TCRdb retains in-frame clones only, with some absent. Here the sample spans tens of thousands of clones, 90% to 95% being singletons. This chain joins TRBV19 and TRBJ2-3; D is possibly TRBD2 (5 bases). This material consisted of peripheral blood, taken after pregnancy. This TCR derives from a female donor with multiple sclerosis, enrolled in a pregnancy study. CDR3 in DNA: TGTGCCAGTACCGTGGGAGGCACAGATACGCAGTATTTT. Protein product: CASTVGGTDTQYF.